This TCR beta chain was identified in a study of shared clonotypes between healthy human individuals. Here immunoSEQ multiplex PCR was the method, and the copy in TCRdb shows in-frame clones only, minus some. The sample shows around 2.5 million clones, roughly 93% of them seen only once. Every one of the donors was a Caucasian adult that lived in Nashville, Tennessee. This CDR3 is 16 amino acids long. V shed 6 bases and J shed 4 bases, with 21 bases lying between them. Germline CDR1 is MDHEN and CDR2 is SYDVKM. About this clone itself: The antigen is undetermined.

Study-wide findings and caveats: Larger estimated richness was generally recorded for naive subsets relative to memory subsets. An effect of sequencing depth on clonotype sharing among donors was expected. Only blood was sampled; tissue repertoires likely differ.

This clonotype originated in a man aged 18-30 years in good health. Some clones in this sample may be carry-over from other donors' samples. The specimen sequenced was naive CD4+ T cells from PBMCs. Subset: CD45RA+ positively selected. V is TRBV28 and J is TRBJ1-2, with a weak D call TRBD1 (5 bases). CDR3 loop: CASSRHNSGTSYGYTF. CDR3 nucleotides: TGTGCCAGCAGCCGACATAATTCCGGGACTTCCTATGGCTACACCTTC.